This TCR beta chain was sequenced in a study of T cells in Graves' hyperthyroidism and ophthalmopathy. Ten or more counts support this clonotype. Amplified regions were TCR beta CDR3 sequences from RNA transcripts. First-round RT-PCR with HTBI primers amplified the TCR CDR3 region. In TCRdb, the multiplex PCR reads were re-called with MiXCR into one record per CDR3 protein. The sample includes 300,000 to 450,000 distinct CDR3 sequences, 14% to 15% of them seen just once. Sequencing used blood. The TCR originated in a woman aged 25 to 39 with Graves' hyperthyroidism.

The CDR3 region has the DNA TGTGCCATCAGTGAGTCGGCAGTGAGCGGCTATAATTCACCCCTCCACTTT. It encodes CAISESAVSGYNSPLHF. The chain couples TRBV10-3 to TRBJ1-6; D is uncertain. Germline V gene sequence: CDR1 ENHRY, CDR2 SYGVKD. V lost 0 bases, J lost 3 bases, and 12 bases lay in between. The CDR3 length is 17 residues.